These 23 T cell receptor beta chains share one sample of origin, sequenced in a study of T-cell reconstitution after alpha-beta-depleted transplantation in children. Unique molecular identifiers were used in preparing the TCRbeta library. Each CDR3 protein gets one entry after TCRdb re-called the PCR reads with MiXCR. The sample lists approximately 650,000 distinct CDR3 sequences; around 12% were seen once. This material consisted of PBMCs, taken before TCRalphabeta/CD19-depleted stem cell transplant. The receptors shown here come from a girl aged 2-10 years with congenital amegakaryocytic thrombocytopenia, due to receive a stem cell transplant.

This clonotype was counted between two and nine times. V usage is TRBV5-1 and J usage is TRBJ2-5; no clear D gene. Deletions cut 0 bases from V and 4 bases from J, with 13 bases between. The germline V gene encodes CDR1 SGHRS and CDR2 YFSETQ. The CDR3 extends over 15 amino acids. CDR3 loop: CASSLESLIGETQYF. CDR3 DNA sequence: TGCGCCAGCAGCTTGGAGTCCCTTATAGGAGAGACCCAGTACTTC.

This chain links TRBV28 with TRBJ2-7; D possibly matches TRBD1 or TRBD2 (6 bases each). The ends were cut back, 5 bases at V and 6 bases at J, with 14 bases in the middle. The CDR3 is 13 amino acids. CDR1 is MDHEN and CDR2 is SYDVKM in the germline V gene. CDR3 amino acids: CASSPQGRSEQYF. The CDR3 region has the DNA TGTGCCAGCAGTCCCCAGGGGAGGAGCGAGCAGTACTTC. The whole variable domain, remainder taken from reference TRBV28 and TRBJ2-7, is DVKVTQSSRYLVKRTGEKVFLECVQDMDHENMFWYRQDPGLGLRLIYFSYDVKMKEKGDIPEGYSVSREKKERFSLILESASTNQTSMYLCASSPQGRSEQYFGPGTRLTVT.

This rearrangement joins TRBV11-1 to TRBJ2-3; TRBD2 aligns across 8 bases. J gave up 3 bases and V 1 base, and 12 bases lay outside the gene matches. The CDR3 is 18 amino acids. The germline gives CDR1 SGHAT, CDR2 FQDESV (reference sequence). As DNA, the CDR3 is TGTGCCAGCAGCTTAGGTGTTCACGGGAGGGCCTTTACAGATACGCAGTATTTT. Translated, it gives CASSLGVHGRAFTDTQYF.

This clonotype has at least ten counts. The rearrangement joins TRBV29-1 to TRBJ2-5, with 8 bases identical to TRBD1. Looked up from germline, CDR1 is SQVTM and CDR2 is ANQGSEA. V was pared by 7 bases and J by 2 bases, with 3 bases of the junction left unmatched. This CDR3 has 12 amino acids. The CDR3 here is CSGNRGQETQYF. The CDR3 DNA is TGCAGCGGGAACAGGGGGCAAGAGACCCAGTACTTC.

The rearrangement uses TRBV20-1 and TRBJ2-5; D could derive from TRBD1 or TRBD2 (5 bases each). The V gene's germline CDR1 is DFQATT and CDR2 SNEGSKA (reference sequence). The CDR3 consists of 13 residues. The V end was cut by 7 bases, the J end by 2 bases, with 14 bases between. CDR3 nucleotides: TGCAGTGTCCGGGACGAAAGGCAAGAGACCCAGTACTTC. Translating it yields CSVRDERQETQYF.

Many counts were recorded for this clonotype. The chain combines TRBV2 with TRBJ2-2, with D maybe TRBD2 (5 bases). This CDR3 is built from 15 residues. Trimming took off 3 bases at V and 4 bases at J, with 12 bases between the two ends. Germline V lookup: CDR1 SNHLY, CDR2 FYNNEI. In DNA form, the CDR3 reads TGTGCCAGCAGTGAGGGGTTTGGAGGCACCGGGGAGCTGTTTTTT. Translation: CASSEGFGGTGELFF. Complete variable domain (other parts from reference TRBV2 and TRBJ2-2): EPEVTQTPSHQVTQMGQEVILRCVPISNHLYFYWYRQILGQKVEFLVSFYNNEISEKSEIFDDQFSVERPDGSNFTLKIRSTKLEDSAMYFCASSEGFGGTGELFFGEGSRLTVL.

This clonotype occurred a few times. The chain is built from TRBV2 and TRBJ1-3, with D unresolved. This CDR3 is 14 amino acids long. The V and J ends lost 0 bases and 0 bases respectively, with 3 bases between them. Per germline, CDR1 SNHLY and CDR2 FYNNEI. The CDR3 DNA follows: TGTGCCAGCAGTGAAGCAGGCTCTGGAAACACCATATATTTT. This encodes CASSEAGSGNTIYF.

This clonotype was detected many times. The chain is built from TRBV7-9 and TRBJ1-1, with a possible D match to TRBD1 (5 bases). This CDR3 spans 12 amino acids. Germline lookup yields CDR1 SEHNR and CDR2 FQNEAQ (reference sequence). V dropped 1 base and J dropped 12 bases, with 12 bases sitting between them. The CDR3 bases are TGTGCCAGCAGCTTAGTGACAGACATAACTTTCTTT. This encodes CASSLVTDITFF.

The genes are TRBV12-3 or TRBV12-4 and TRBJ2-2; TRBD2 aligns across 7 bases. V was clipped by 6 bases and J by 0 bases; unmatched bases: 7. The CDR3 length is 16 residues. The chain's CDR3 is CASSLRGVSNTGELFF. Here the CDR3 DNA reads TGTGCCAGCAGCCTACGGGGGGTCTCGAACACCGGGGAGCTGTTTTTT.

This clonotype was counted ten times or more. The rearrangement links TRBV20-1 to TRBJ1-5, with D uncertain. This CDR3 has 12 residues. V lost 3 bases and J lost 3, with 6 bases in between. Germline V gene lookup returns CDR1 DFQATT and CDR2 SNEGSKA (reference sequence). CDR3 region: CSASRHNQPQHF. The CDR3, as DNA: TGCAGTGCTAGTCGACACAATCAGCCCCAGCATTTT.

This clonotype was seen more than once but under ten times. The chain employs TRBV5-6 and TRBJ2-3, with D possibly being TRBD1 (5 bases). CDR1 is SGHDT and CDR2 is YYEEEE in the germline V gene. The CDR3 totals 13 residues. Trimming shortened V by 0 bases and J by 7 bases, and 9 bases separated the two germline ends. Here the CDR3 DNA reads TGTGCCAGCAGCTTGGTGGGGCGGTATACGCAGTATTTT. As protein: CASSLVGRYTQYF.

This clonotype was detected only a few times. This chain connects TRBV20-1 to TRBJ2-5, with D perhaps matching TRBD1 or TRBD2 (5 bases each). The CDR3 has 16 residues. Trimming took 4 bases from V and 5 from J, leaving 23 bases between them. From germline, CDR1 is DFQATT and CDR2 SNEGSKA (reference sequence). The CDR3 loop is CSATPMWDAALETQYF. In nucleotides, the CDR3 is TGCAGTGCTACCCCCATGTGGGACGCAGCTCTCGAGACCCAGTACTTC.

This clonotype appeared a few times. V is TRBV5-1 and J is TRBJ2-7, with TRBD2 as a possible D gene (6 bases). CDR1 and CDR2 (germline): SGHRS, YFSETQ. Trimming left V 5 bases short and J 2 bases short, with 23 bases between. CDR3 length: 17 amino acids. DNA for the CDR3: TGCGCCAGCAGTTATGACGCTACTAGCTGGAGCCCCTACGAGCAGTACTTC. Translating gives CASSYDATSWSPYEQYF.

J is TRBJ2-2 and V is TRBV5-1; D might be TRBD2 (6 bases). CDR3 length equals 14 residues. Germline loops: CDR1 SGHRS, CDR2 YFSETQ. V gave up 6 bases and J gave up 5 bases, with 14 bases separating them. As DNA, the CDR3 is TGCGCCAGCAACGTGGGAGGCCAAACCGGGGAGCTGTTTTTT. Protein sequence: CASNVGGQTGELFF.

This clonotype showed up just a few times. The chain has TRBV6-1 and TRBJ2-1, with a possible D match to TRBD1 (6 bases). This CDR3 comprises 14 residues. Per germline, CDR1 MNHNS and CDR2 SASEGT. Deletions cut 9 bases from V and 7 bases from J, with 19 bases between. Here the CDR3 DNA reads TGTGCCAGTAGCAAACAGGGTCATTTTAATGAGCAGTTCTTC. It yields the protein CASSKQGHFNEQFF.

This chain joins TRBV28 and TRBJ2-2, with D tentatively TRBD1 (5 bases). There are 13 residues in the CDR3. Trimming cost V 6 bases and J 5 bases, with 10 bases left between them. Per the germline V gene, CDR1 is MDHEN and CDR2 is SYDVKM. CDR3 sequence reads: CASRETATGELFF. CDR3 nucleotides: TGTGCCAGCAGGGAGACAGCAACCGGGGAGCTGTTTTTT.

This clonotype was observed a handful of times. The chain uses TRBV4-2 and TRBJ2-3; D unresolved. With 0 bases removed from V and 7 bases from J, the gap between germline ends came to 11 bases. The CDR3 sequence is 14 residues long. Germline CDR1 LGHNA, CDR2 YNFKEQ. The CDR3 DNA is TGTGCCAGCAGCCAAGACTTCACCGGAAATACGCAGTATTTT. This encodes CASSQDFTGNTQYF.

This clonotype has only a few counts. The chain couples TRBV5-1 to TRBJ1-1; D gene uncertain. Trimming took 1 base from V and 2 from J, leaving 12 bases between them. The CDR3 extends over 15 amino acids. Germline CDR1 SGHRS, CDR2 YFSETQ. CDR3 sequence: CASSLRQATNTEAFF. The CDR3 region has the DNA TGCGCCAGCAGCTTGCGGCAGGCAACTAACACTGAAGCTTTCTTT.

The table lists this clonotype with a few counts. CDR3 nucleotides: TGTGCCAGCAGCTTATTTGACGGGCCGTACAATGAGCAGTTCTTC. Amino acid sequence: CASSLFDGPYNEQFF. The chain joins TRBV7-9 to TRBJ2-1; no firm D call. The CDR3 runs to 15 residues. Germline loops: CDR1 SEHNR, CDR2 FQNEAQ (reference sequence). Trimming cost V 2 bases and J 4 bases, with 12 bases left between them.

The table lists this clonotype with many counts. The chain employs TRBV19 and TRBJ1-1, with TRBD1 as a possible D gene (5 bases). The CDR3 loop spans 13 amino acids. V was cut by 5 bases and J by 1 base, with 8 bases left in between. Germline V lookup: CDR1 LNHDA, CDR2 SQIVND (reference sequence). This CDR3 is CASSGTRNTEAFF. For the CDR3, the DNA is TGTGCCAGTAGTGGGACGAGGAACACTGAAGCTTTCTTT.

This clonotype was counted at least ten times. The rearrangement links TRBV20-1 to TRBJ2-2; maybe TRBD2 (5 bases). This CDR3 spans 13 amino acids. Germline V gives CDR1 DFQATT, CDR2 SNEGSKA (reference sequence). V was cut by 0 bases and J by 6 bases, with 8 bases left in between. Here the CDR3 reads CSARDPGSGELFF. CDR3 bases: TGCAGTGCTAGAGATCCGGGGTCCGGGGAGCTGTTTTTT.

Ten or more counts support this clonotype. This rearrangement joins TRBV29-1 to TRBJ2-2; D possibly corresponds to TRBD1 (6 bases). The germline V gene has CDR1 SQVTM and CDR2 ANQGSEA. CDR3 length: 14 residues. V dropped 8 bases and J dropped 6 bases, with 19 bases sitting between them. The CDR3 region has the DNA TGCAGCACTCTCGATCACAGGGACCCCGGGGAGCTGTTTTTT. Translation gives CSTLDHRDPGELFF.

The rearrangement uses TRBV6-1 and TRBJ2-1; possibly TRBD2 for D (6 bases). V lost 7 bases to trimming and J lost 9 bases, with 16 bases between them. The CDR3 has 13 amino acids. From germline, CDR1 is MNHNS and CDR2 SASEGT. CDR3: CASTQEGIGEQFF. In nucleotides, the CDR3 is TGTGCCAGCACCCAGGAGGGTATTGGTGAGCAGTTCTTC.